One and the same sample provided the 30 T cell receptor beta chains below, sequenced in a study of blood T cell repertoires in COVID-19. Produced via immunoSEQ multiplex PCR; TCRdb's table is partial and in-frame only. The sample consists of 60,000 to 75,000 clones, about 90% of them appearing once. Sequenced: peripheral blood. All receptors derive from a human donor in a cohort sampled during active COVID-19.

V is TRBV28 and J is TRBJ2-2; 10 positions match TRBD1. Germline trimming cut 4 bases from V and 9 bases from J; bases unmatched to any gene: 8. The CDR3 length is 15 residues. CDR1 and CDR2 (germline): MDHEN, SYDVKM. The CDR3 sequence is CASSYGTGEPRELFF. The CDR3 DNA follows: TGTGCCAGCAGTTATGGGACAGGGGAGCCCCGGGAGCTGTTTTTT.

This clone was detected only a few times. The V gene is TRBV3-1 (or the pseudogene TRBV3-2), the J gene TRBJ2-5; 8 bases are shared with TRBD1. V shed 6 bases, J shed 2 bases, and the junction held 5 bases outside the gene matches. The CDR3 sequence is 14 residues long. CDR1 is LGHDT, CDR2 YNNKEL, per germline (reference sequence). The CDR3 DNA reads TGTGCCAGCAGGGATAACAGGGGGCAAGAGACCCAGTACTTC. Translating it yields CASRDNRGQETQYF.

A single count supports this clone. Written as DNA, the CDR3 is TGTGCCAGCAGCAAAGCGCGGGGACGTTACGTCTACGAGCAGTACTTC. As protein: CASSKARGRYVYEQYF. The chain joins TRBV21-1 to TRBJ2-7; the table's TRBD2 call for D was not verified on the DNA. TRBV21-1 is flagged as a pseudogene. CDR3 length: 16 residues.

In this sample, this clone turned up once. The chain links TRBV27 to TRBJ2-1; 12 positions agree with TRBD2. Germline V lookup: CDR1 MNHEY, CDR2 SMNVEV (reference sequence). V shed 8 bases and J 10 bases; nucleotides not matched to a gene: 12. This CDR3 spans 15 amino acids. The CDR3 sequence is CASRTGTSGLREQFF. In DNA form, the CDR3 reads TGTGCCAGCCGTACTGGGACTAGCGGGCTGAGGGAGCAGTTCTTC.

This chain joins TRBV5-4 and TRBJ2-1; maybe TRBD2 (5 bases). The germline CDR1 and CDR2 sequences are SGHNT and YYREEE (reference sequence). The V gene lost 4 bases and the J gene lost 0 bases, with 14 bases spanning the gap. The CDR3 totals 16 residues. CDR3 region: CASSTATRRSYNEQFF. The DNA of the CDR3 is TGTGCCAGCAGCACAGCCACTAGACGCTCCTACAATGAGCAGTTCTTC.

The chain links TRBV6-6 to TRBJ2-7, with 7 positions matching TRBD1. With V trimmed by 10 bases and J by 2 bases, 8 bases remained unmatched. CDR1 is MNHNY and CDR2 is SVGAGI in the germline V gene (reference sequence). The CDR3 runs 13 residues. CDR3 loop: CATSKGTAYEQYF. The CDR3 coding sequence is TGTGCCACCTCAAAGGGGACAGCCTACGAGCAGTACTTC.

Remarks on this clone: A junction boundary mismatches the germline segment, possibly from a read error. The J gene is TRBJ1-2, the V gene TRBV6-5; D gene ambiguous. The CDR3 has 13 amino acids. CDR1 and CDR2 from the germline V gene are MNHEY and SVGAGI. CDR3 DNA: TGTGCCAGCAGTCCCTTGAGCCCAGGTGGACTAAGGTTC. Its translation: CASSPLSPGGLRF.

The chain joins TRBV5-6 to TRBJ1-4, with a weak D call TRBD1 (5 bases). V lost 4 bases and J lost 7, with 17 bases in between. CDR1 is SGHDT, CDR2 YYEEEE, per germline. CDR3 length equals 15 residues. The chain's CDR3 is CASSVGRADTEKLFF. For the CDR3, the DNA is TGTGCCAGCAGCGTGGGGCGGGCAGATACTGAAAAACTGTTTTTT. The full variable domain, in which reference TRBV5-6 and TRBJ1-4 provide the parts outside the CDR3, is DAGVTQSPTHLIKTRGQQVTLRCSPKSGHDTVSWYQQALGQGPQFIFQYYEEEERQRGNFPDRFSGHQFPNYSSELNVNALLLGDSALYLCASSVGRADTEKLFFGSGTQLSVL.

J is TRBJ2-3 and V is TRBV21-1; no DNA check was done on the table's D call, TRBD2. TRBV21-1 represents a pseudogene. CDR3 size: 16 residues. The CDR3 loop is CASSKGQAGGRDTQYF. The DNA for the CDR3 is TGTGCCAGCAGCAAAGGGCAAGCGGGAGGGCGAGATACGCAGTATTTT.

This rearrangement joins TRBV19 to TRBJ2-1; 12 bases are a match to TRBD2. Germline CDR1 and CDR2: LNHDA and SQIVND (reference sequence). The CDR3 runs 16 residues. V shed 10 bases and J 5 bases; nucleotides not matched to a gene: 12. CDR3 loop: CATLRTSGAGNNEQFF. The CDR3 coding sequence is TGTGCCACTCTGAGGACTAGCGGGGCTGGGAACAATGAGCAGTTCTTC.

This chain joins TRBV18 and TRBJ1-2; no definite D call. Germline CDR1 is KGHSH and CDR2 is LQKENI. The V and J ends lost 3 bases and 4 bases respectively, with 9 bases between them. This CDR3 contains 13 residues. The CDR3 sequence is CASSPKESYGYTF. CDR3 bases: TGTGCCAGCTCACCGAAAGAGAGCTATGGCTACACCTTC.

This clone was observed a single time. The chain uses TRBV27 and TRBJ2-1; 8 bases fit TRBD1. Per the germline V gene, CDR1 is MNHEY and CDR2 is SMNVEV (reference sequence). V trimming: 5 bases; J trimming: 7 bases; junction bases outside the gene matches: 10. The CDR3 totals 15 residues. The CDR3 nucleotides are TGTGCCAGCAGTCAAAGGACAGGGCTGAGGAATGAGCAGTTCTTC. Translating gives CASSQRTGLRNEQFF.

The V gene is TRBV7-9, the J gene TRBJ2-2; maybe TRBD2 (5 bases). The CDR3 covers 13 residues. The V gene's germline CDR1 is SEHNR and CDR2 FQNEAQ (reference sequence). V was trimmed by 5 bases and J by 5 bases, leaving 9 bases between them. The CDR3 sequence: CASSPTGTGELFF. CDR3 DNA sequence: TGTGCCAGCAGCCCGACGGGGACCGGGGAGCTGTTTTTT.

This rearrangement joins TRBV7-8 to TRBJ2-1, with 7 positions matching TRBD2. J gave up 3 bases and V 5 bases, and 7 bases lay outside the gene matches. Looked up from germline, CDR1 is SGHVS and CDR2 is FQNEAQ. The CDR3 covers 15 residues. The CDR3 spells CASSLAAGDYNEQFF. The CDR3 bases are TGTGCCAGCAGCCTTGCGGCGGGGGACTACAATGAGCAGTTCTTC. The whole variable domain, filled in from reference TRBV7-8 and TRBJ2-1, reads GAGVSQSPRYKVAKRGQDVALRCDPISGHVSLFWYQQALGQGPEFLTYFQNEAQLDKSGLPSDRFFAERPEGSVSTLKIQRTQQEDSAVYLCASSLAAGDYNEQFFGPGTRLTVL.

The count of this clone is one. The CDR3 here is CASNILTGELNTQYF. DNA for the CDR3: TGTGCCAGCAACATCCTTACAGGGGAACTGAATACGCAGTATTTT. The chain carries TRBV5-6 and TRBJ2-3; TRBD1 matches 7 bases. The CDR3 has 15 amino acids. Germline V gene lookup returns CDR1 SGHDT and CDR2 YYEEEE. Germline trimming cut 6 bases from V and 7 bases from J; bases unmatched to any gene: 14.

This chain joins TRBV5-4 and TRBJ2-2; no clear D gene. Trimming removed 1 base from V and 8 bases from J, with 12 bases in between. The CDR3 totals 14 residues. CDR1 is SGHNT, CDR2 YYREEE, per germline (reference sequence). CDR3 DNA sequence: TGTGCCAGCAGCTTGAGTATGGCGACAGGGGAGCTGTTTTTT. This encodes CASSLSMATGELFF.

The sample holds one count of this clone. The chain uses TRBV19 and TRBJ1-4; possibly TRBD1 for D (6 bases). The germline V and J ends were trimmed by 6 bases and 11 bases, with 22 bases remaining between them. Germline assignment: CDR1 LNHDA and CDR2 SQIVND (reference sequence). This CDR3 spans 15 amino acids. The CDR3: CASRDTGQAVGKLFF. CDR3 DNA sequence: TGTGCCAGTAGGGACACGGGACAAGCCGTGGGTAAACTGTTTTTT.

The chain joins TRBV19 to TRBJ2-5; tentative D call: TRBD2 (5 bases). This CDR3 is built from 13 residues. Germline values: CDR1 LNHDA, CDR2 SQIVND (reference sequence). The V end lost 3 bases, the J end lost 7 bases, and 12 bases lay between the germline ends. CDR3 bases: TGTGCCAGTAGTATGGTACCTGCGGGGACCCAGTACTTC. Translated, it gives CASSMVPAGTQYF.

The chain links TRBV18 to TRBJ2-5, with 7 bases identical to TRBD2. Germline-derived CDR1 and CDR2 are KGHSH and LQKENI. With V trimmed by 6 bases and J by 1 base, 5 bases remained unmatched. The CDR3 spans 14 residues. The CDR3 sequence is CASSPAGSQETQYF. In nucleotides, the CDR3 is TGTGCCAGCTCTCCAGCGGGGAGCCAAGAGACCCAGTACTTC.

CDR3 DNA sequence: TGTGCCAGTAGTATTAGGAGAGGAACGATCACTGAAGCTTTCTTT. Protein sequence: CASSIRRGTITEAFF. The chain combines TRBV19 with TRBJ1-1, with D unresolved. This CDR3 region has 15 residues. Germline CDR1 and CDR2: LNHDA and SQIVND (reference sequence). The V gene lost 3 bases and the J gene lost 4 bases, with 15 bases spanning the gap.

The CDR3 region is CASSLDRANTGELFF. For the CDR3, the DNA is TGTGCCAGCAGCTTGGACAGGGCGAACACCGGGGAGCTGTTTTTT. The chain employs TRBV5-4 and TRBJ2-2; possibly TRBD1 for D (6 bases). The V and J ends lost 0 bases and 0 bases respectively, with 6 bases between them. Germline V gene sequence: CDR1 SGHNT, CDR2 YYREEE (reference sequence). CDR3 length: 15 amino acids.

This chain connects TRBV7-8 to TRBJ2-3; TRBD2 matches 12 bases. V was pared by 4 bases and J by 2 bases, with 7 bases of the junction left unmatched. The CDR3 covers 17 residues. The germline CDR1 and CDR2 sequences are SGHVS and FQNEAQ. The CDR3 is CASSSRTSGALTDTQYF. CDR3 sequence (DNA): TGTGCCAGCAGCTCCCGGACTAGCGGGGCCCTCACAGATACGCAGTATTTT.

This rearrangement joins TRBV20-1 to TRBJ1-5; D is uncertain. The V end lost 3 bases, the J end lost 2 bases, and 17 bases lay between the germline ends. CDR1 and CDR2 (germline): DFQATT, SNEGSKA (reference sequence). The CDR3 runs 16 residues. CDR3 region: CSASVQRLLGNQPQHF. The CDR3 DNA sequence: TGCAGTGCTAGTGTACAGCGGCTACTAGGCAATCAGCCCCAGCATTTT.

The chain couples TRBV7-9 to TRBJ1-1; no clear D. In germline, CDR1 is SEHNR, CDR2 FQNEAQ (reference sequence). The CDR3 totals 12 residues. Trimming stripped 5 bases from V and 9 bases from J, with 13 bases between. The CDR3 bases are TGTGCCAGCAGCCTCGAGACACTCCAAGCTTTCTTT. Translation: CASSLETLQAFF. Full variable domain (missing parts from reference TRBV7-9 and TRBJ1-1): DTGVSQNPRHKITKRGQNVTFRCDPISEHNRLYWYRQTLGQGPEFLTYFQNEAQLEKSRLLSDRFSAERPKGSFSTLEIQRTEQGDSAMYLCASSLETLQAFFGQGTRLTVV.

The V call is TRBV30, the J call TRBJ2-4; 8 bases agree with TRBD2. From germline, CDR1 is GTSNPN and CDR2 SVGIG (reference sequence). This CDR3 is 13 amino acids long. V lost 3 bases to trimming and J lost 6 bases; unmatched junction nucleotides: 4. In nucleotides, the CDR3 is TGTGCCTGGAGCGGGCTAGCGGGAAACATTCAGTACTTC. It codes for CAWSGLAGNIQYF.

CDR3 amino acids: CASSFGQYNEQFF. For the CDR3, the DNA is TGTGCCAGCAGCTTCGGACAGTACAATGAGCAGTTCTTC. This sequence joins TRBV12-3 or TRBV12-4 and TRBJ2-1, with D possibly being TRBD1 (6 bases). V was pared by 6 bases and J by 4 bases, with 10 bases between. CDR3 size: 13 residues.

V gene TRBV14 combines with J gene TRBJ1-1; D is possibly TRBD1 (5 bases). Germline CDR1 reads SGHDN; CDR2 reads FVKESK. V lost 5 bases, J lost 5 bases, and 15 bases lay in between. There are 14 residues in the CDR3. The CDR3 sequence: CASSKRTGGTEAFF. The CDR3 DNA reads TGTGCCAGCAGCAAGCGGACGGGGGGGACTGAAGCTTTCTTT. Using reference TRBV14 and TRBJ1-1 for the parts outside the CDR3, the full variable domain is EAGVTQFPSHSVIEKGQTVTLRCDPISGHDNLYWYRRVMGKEIKFLLHFVKESKQDESGMPNNRFLAERTGGTYSTLKVQPAELEDSGVYFCASSKRTGGTEAFFGQGTRLTVV.

CDR3 nucleotide sequence: TGCAGCGTCCCGGGACTAGGCGATGAGCAGTTCTTC. It yields the protein CSVPGLGDEQFF. The rearrangement joins TRBV29-1 to TRBJ2-1; 8 bases are shared with TRBD2. V dropped 6 bases and J dropped 8; count of bases not matched to a gene: 6. The V gene's germline CDR1 is SQVTM and CDR2 ANQGSEA. There are 12 residues in the CDR3.

The chain joins TRBV6-1 to TRBJ2-7; 10 bases match TRBD2. After removal of 1 base from V and 6 bases from J, the junction contained 9 bases not matched to a gene. Germline V gene data show CDR1 as MNHNS and CDR2 as SASEGT. The CDR3 is made up of 16 amino acids. CDR3 region: CASSEGGSGRFSEQYF. The DNA of the CDR3 is TGTGCCAGCAGTGAAGGTGGTAGCGGGAGGTTTAGCGAGCAGTACTTC.

The V call is TRBV13, the J call TRBJ2-3; 11 nucleotides align to TRBD2. Per germline, CDR1 PRHDT and CDR2 FYEKMQ (reference sequence). This CDR3 is 17 amino acids long. With V trimmed by 5 bases and J by 0 bases, 7 bases remained unmatched. The CDR3 DNA reads TGTGCCAGCAGCCCCCCCCGACTAGCGGGGAGCACAGATACGCAGTATTTT. Protein sequence: CASSPPRLAGSTDTQYF.